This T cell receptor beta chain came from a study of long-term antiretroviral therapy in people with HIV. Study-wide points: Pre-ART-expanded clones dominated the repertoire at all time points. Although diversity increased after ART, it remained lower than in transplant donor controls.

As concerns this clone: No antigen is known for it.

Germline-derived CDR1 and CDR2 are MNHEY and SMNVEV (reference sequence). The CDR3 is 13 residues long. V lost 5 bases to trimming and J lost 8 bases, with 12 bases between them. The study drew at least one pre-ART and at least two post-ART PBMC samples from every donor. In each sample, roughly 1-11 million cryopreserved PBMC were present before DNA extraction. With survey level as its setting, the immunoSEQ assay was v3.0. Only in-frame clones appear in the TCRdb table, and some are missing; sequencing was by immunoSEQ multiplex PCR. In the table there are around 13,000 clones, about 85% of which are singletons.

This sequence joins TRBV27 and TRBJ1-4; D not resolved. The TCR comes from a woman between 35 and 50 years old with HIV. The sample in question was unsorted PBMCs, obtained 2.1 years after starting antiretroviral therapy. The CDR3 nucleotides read TGTGCCAGCAGTCCCCGTCGGGGAGAAAAACTGTTTTTT. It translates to CASSPRRGEKLFF. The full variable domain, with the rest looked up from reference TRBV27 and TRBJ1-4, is EAQVTQNPRYLITVTGKKLTVTCSQNMNHEYMSWYRQDPGLGLRQIYYSMNVEVTDKGDVPEGYKVSRKEKRNFPLILESPSPNQTSLYFCASSPRRGEKLFFGSGTQLSVL.